This T cell receptor (beta chain) was recorded in a study of T cell responses to AZD1222 COVID-19 vaccine. The ends lost 6 bases at V and 2 bases at J; junction bases unmatched: 14. Germline values: CDR1 LGHNA, CDR2 YNFKEQ. The CDR3 spans 18 residues. Produced via immunoSEQ multiplex PCR; TCRdb's table is partial and in-frame only. The sample lists over 100,000 clones, roughly 88% seen once, with under 1.2% in the top ten. Specimen: peripheral blood, collected 28 days after the second AZD1222 dose. This TCR was recovered from an adult who received the AZD1222 COVID-19 vaccine. V gene TRBV4-2 combines with J gene TRBJ2-3; TRBD1 matches at 10 bases. CDR3 amino acids: CASSHSARTGGVTDTQYF. CDR3 sequence (DNA): TGTGCCAGCAGTCACTCAGCCCGGACAGGGGGGGTCACAGATACGCAGTATTTT.